This TCR beta chain stems from a study of human T cells and chemical hapten exposure. Study-level information: Sensitization involved placing 2% DPC onto an approximately 2 cm by approximately 2 cm region of upper inner arm skin.

The sample's time point: patch test 1, 2 weeks after DPC sensitization. Stated treatment: therapeutic diphenylcyclopropenone sensitization with weekly scalp DPC. The CDR3 is 12 amino acids. Germline loops: CDR1 SQVTM, CDR2 ANQGSEA. Trimming removed 7 bases at V and 1 base at J, with 10 bases between. Many counts were recorded for this clonotype. The library put unique molecular identifiers onto individual cDNA molecules. TCRdb called the RACE reads again in MiXCR, with one record for every CDR3 protein. Of 370,000 or so distinct CDR3 sequences listed, approximately 4.4% are singletons. The receptor was derived from a woman aged 45 to 65 with alopecia areata. Some clones in this sample may be carry-over from other donors' samples. The sequenced sample was whole blood, obtained in connection with sensitization to the hapten diphenylcyclopropenone (DPC). The rearrangement joins TRBV29-1 to TRBJ1-1; D is uncertain. DNA for the CDR3: TGCAGCGCCGAGCCAGCGAACACTGAAGCTTTCTTT. Encoded protein: CSAEPANTEAFF.